These T cell receptor beta chains were read from a single sample in a study of glioma-infiltrating T cells after dendritic cell vaccination. Repertoires were generated with immunoSEQ multiplex PCR, while TCRdb's copy carries only in-frame clones and drops some. The repertoire holds more than 60,000 clones, 80% to 85% seen once, with about 9% in the top ten. The sequencing used blood, collected before dendritic cell vaccination. The receptors stem from a human donor with glioblastoma. Both conserved end residues are part of each CDR3. Each record gives: D gene, V gene, J gene, clone size, CDR3 DNA, CDR3 protein. A D gene is named only where the DNA matches it firmly. Only part of the rows carry a size: once, few, many, or a class if the clone is expanded.

d_call: .; v_call: TRBV5-1; j_call: TRBJ2-2; clone_size: .; cdr3_nt: TGCGCCAGCAGCTTGCAGGGTTTGGAGAACACCGGGGAGCTGTTTTTT; cdr3_aa: CASSLQGLENTGELFF
d_call: .; v_call: TRBV11-2; j_call: TRBJ1-5; clone_size: .; cdr3_nt: TGTGCCAGCAGCTTAGGGTTGGGCCCCTATCAGCCCCAGCATTTT; cdr3_aa: CASSLGLGPYQPQHF
d_call: TRBD1; v_call: TRBV30; j_call: TRBJ1-2; clone_size: .; cdr3_nt: TGTGCCTGGGGGACAGGGGGCCAGAATGACTATGGCTACACCTTC; cdr3_aa: CAWGTGGQNDYGYTF
d_call: .; v_call: TRBV6-4; j_call: TRBJ2-1; clone_size: .; cdr3_nt: TGTGCCAGCAGTGACCCCAGGGGACCCTACAATGAGCAGTTCTTC; cdr3_aa: CASSDPRGPYNEQFF
d_call: TRBD1; v_call: TRBV29-1; j_call: TRBJ2-7; clone_size: .; cdr3_nt: TGCAGCGTTGATGGGGGCGACAGGGCGAAGCAGTACTTC; cdr3_aa: CSVDGGDRAKQYF
d_call: .; v_call: TRBV10-3; j_call: TRBJ2-5; clone_size: .; cdr3_nt: TGTGCCATCAGTGAGTCCCGGAGCGGGGAGACCCAGTACTTC; cdr3_aa: CAISESRSGETQYF
d_call: .; v_call: TRBV9; j_call: TRBJ2-7; clone_size: .; cdr3_nt: TGTGCCAGCAGCGTGGTACACAGGGTGTGGGACGAGCAGTACTTC; cdr3_aa: CASSVVHRVWDEQYF
d_call: TRBD1; v_call: TRBV7-2; j_call: TRBJ1-4; clone_size: few; cdr3_nt: TGTGCCAGCAGCTGGTCCGGGACAGGGCCCGAAAAACTGTTTTTT; cdr3_aa: CASSWSGTGPEKLFF
d_call: .; v_call: TRBV5-1; j_call: TRBJ1-1; clone_size: .; cdr3_nt: TGCGCCAGCACCCCTCTCCTCGGGAAGAACACTGAAGCTTTCTTT; cdr3_aa: CASTPLLGKNTEAFF
d_call: .; v_call: TRBV2; j_call: TRBJ2-6; clone_size: .; cdr3_nt: TGTGCCAGCAGGGTAACAGGCTCTGGGGCCAACGTCCTGACTTTC; cdr3_aa: CASRVTGSGANVLTF
d_call: TRBD2; v_call: TRBV5-1; j_call: TRBJ2-2; clone_size: .; cdr3_nt: TGCGCCAGCAGCTTGACTAGCGGGGGGCCCCGGGCCGGGGAGCTGTTTTTT; cdr3_aa: CASSLTSGGPRAGELFF
d_call: TRBD1; v_call: TRBV7-7; j_call: TRBJ2-7; clone_size: .; cdr3_nt: TGTGCTAGCAGCTCCGCGACAGGGTTCACCGAGCAGTACTTC; cdr3_aa: CASSSATGFTEQYF
d_call: .; v_call: TRBV28; j_call: TRBJ1-5; clone_size: .; cdr3_nt: TGTGCCAGCAGAGAACAGGGCAATCAGCCCCAGCATTTT; cdr3_aa: CASREQGNQPQHF
d_call: .; v_call: TRBV4-1; j_call: TRBJ1-2; clone_size: .; cdr3_nt: TGCGCCAGCAGCCAAGATGGGGCACCGAACTATGGCTACACCTTC; cdr3_aa: CASSQDGAPNYGYTF
d_call: TRBD2; v_call: TRBV28; j_call: TRBJ2-3; clone_size: .; cdr3_nt: TGTGTAGCGGGGAGGGGCCCAGATACGCAGTATTTT; cdr3_aa: CVAGRGPDTQYF
d_call: .; v_call: TRBV27; j_call: TRBJ2-6; clone_size: .; cdr3_nt: TGTGCCAGCAGTTCCGATCGAGAGACAGGCGTCCTGACTTTC; cdr3_aa: CASSSDRETGVLTF
d_call: TRBD2; v_call: TRBV13; j_call: TRBJ2-5; clone_size: .; cdr3_nt: TGTGCCAGCAGCTTCCCGGGACTACGAGAGACCCCGTACTTC; cdr3_aa: CASSFPGLRETPYF
d_call: .; v_call: TRBV28; j_call: TRBJ1-4; clone_size: .; cdr3_nt: TGTGCCAGCAGTTTCCCCTTAGGGGATCCTAATGAAAAACTGTTTTTT; cdr3_aa: CASSFPLGDPNEKLFF
d_call: TRBD1; v_call: TRBV28; j_call: TRBJ2-4; clone_size: .; cdr3_nt: TGTGCCAGCAGACCAACGGGGTGGGACAGTATTTTTCCCAAAAACATTCAGTACTTC; cdr3_aa: CASRPTGWDSIFPKNIQYF
d_call: TRBD1; v_call: TRBV6-1; j_call: TRBJ2-1; clone_size: .; cdr3_nt: TGTGCCAGCAGAAACAGGGGCCTCAATGAGCAGTTCTTC; cdr3_aa: CASRNRGLNEQFF
d_call: TRBD1; v_call: TRBV11-2; j_call: TRBJ2-4; clone_size: .; cdr3_nt: TGTGCCAGCAGCCGGACAGGGGGGGGCAACATTCAGTACTTC; cdr3_aa: CASSRTGGGNIQYF
d_call: .; v_call: TRBV7-9; j_call: TRBJ2-7; clone_size: .; cdr3_nt: TGTGCCAGCAGCTACCCCTCCCCAGGTTACGAGCAGTACTTC; cdr3_aa: CASSYPSPGYEQYF
d_call: TRBD1; v_call: TRBV5-1; j_call: TRBJ2-7; clone_size: .; cdr3_nt: TGCGCCAGCAGCTTGGGAGGGGGCCGGTACGAGCAGTACTTC; cdr3_aa: CASSLGGGRYEQYF
d_call: .; v_call: TRBV2; j_call: TRBJ2-6; clone_size: .; cdr3_nt: TGTGCCAGCAGTGCCGAGTTAGCCGGGGCCAACGTCCTGACTTTC; cdr3_aa: CASSAELAGANVLTF
d_call: .; v_call: TRBV5-6; j_call: TRBJ2-3; clone_size: .; cdr3_nt: TGTGCCAGCAGCTTGGGGTTGGGACAAACAGATACGCAGTATTTT; cdr3_aa: CASSLGLGQTDTQYF
d_call: TRBD2; v_call: TRBV7-8; j_call: TRBJ2-1; clone_size: once; cdr3_nt: TGTGCCAGCAGCTTCGGGGGGGCCTCCTACAATGAGCAGTTCTTC; cdr3_aa: CASSFGGASYNEQFF
d_call: .; v_call: TRBV5-1; j_call: TRBJ1-5; clone_size: .; cdr3_nt: TGCGCCAGCAGCCTAGGCGGATTACGGAATCAGCCCCAGCATTTT; cdr3_aa: CASSLGGLRNQPQHF
d_call: TRBD1; v_call: TRBV11-2; j_call: TRBJ1-2; clone_size: once; cdr3_nt: TGTGCCAGCAGCCTCAACAGGGGGAGCAACTATGGCTACACCTTC; cdr3_aa: CASSLNRGSNYGYTF
d_call: .; v_call: TRBV2; j_call: TRBJ1-6; clone_size: .; cdr3_nt: TGTGCCAGCAGCGAAATTAGCTCCTATAATTCACCCCTCCACTTT; cdr3_aa: CASSEISSYNSPLHF
d_call: TRBD1; v_call: TRBV5-7; j_call: TRBJ1-2; clone_size: .; cdr3_nt: TGTGCCAGCAGCCATATTGACAGGGAGAACTATGGCTACACCTTC; cdr3_aa: CASSHIDRENYGYTF
d_call: TRBD1; v_call: TRBV7-9; j_call: TRBJ1-4; clone_size: .; cdr3_nt: TGTGCCAGCACCGGACAGGGATATAATGAAAAACTGTTTTTT; cdr3_aa: CASTGQGYNEKLFF
d_call: TRBD1; v_call: TRBV5-4; j_call: TRBJ1-6; clone_size: .; cdr3_nt: TGTGCCAGCAGCTTAAGGGACAGATCATTGGCTTCACCCCTCCACTTT; cdr3_aa: CASSLRDRSLASPLHF
d_call: TRBD1; v_call: TRBV6-5; j_call: TRBJ2-7; clone_size: .; cdr3_nt: TGTGCCAGCAGTTACTTGGGACAGGACGCCTACGAGCAGTACTTC; cdr3_aa: CASSYLGQDAYEQYF
d_call: TRBD1; v_call: TRBV2; j_call: TRBJ1-6; clone_size: few; cdr3_nt: TGTGCCAGCAGCCGAATCGGGACAGGGAATTCACCCCTCCACTTT; cdr3_aa: CASSRIGTGNSPLHF
d_call: .; v_call: TRBV7-2; j_call: TRBJ1-2; clone_size: .; cdr3_nt: TGTGCCAGCAGCTTAGCGCGGGGTCAATATGGCTACACCTTC; cdr3_aa: CASSLARGQYGYTF
d_call: .; v_call: TRBV6-1; j_call: TRBJ2-2; clone_size: .; cdr3_nt: TGTGCCAGCAGTGAAATACAAAGCACCGGGGAGCTGTTTTTT; cdr3_aa: CASSEIQSTGELFF
d_call: .; v_call: TRBV2; j_call: TRBJ2-3; clone_size: .; cdr3_nt: TGTGCCAGCCAGACAGTATCTAGCACAGATACGCAGTATTTT; cdr3_aa: CASQTVSSTDTQYF
d_call: .; v_call: TRBV7-7; j_call: TRBJ2-1; clone_size: .; cdr3_nt: TGTGCTAGCAGCCTAAGGACAGACAATGAGCAGTTCTTC; cdr3_aa: CASSLRTDNEQFF
d_call: TRBD2; v_call: TRBV11-3; j_call: TRBJ2-7; clone_size: .; cdr3_nt: TGTGCCAGCAGCTTACTAGCGGGGAGCTCCTACGAGCAGTACTTC; cdr3_aa: CASSLLAGSSYEQYF
d_call: .; v_call: TRBV18; j_call: TRBJ1-5; clone_size: .; cdr3_nt: TGTGCCAGCTCGCCACTGTCCGGGGATCTCCAGCATTTT; cdr3_aa: CASSPLSGDLQHF
d_call: .; v_call: TRBV5-1; j_call: TRBJ1-6; clone_size: .; cdr3_nt: TGCGCCAGCAGCCAGAACCCACAGGGATCGGAGTCACCCCTCCACTTT; cdr3_aa: CASSQNPQGSESPLHF
d_call: TRBD2; v_call: TRBV30; j_call: TRBJ2-2; clone_size: .; cdr3_nt: TGTGCCTGGAGTGAAGGGAGGGTCGCGAACACCGGGGAGCTGTTTTTT; cdr3_aa: CAWSEGRVANTGELFF
d_call: TRBD2; v_call: TRBV27; j_call: TRBJ2-1; clone_size: .; cdr3_nt: TGTGCCAGCAAGACTAGCGGGGGCAATGAGCAGTTCTTC; cdr3_aa: CASKTSGGNEQFF
d_call: TRBD1; v_call: TRBV29-1; j_call: TRBJ1-4; clone_size: .; cdr3_nt: TGCAGCGTCGAAGGAACAGGGGCAAATGAAAAACTGTTTTTT; cdr3_aa: CSVEGTGANEKLFF
d_call: .; v_call: TRBV6-1; j_call: TRBJ2-1; clone_size: .; cdr3_nt: TGTGCCAGCAGTGAACGTTCGCTAGATGAGCAGTTCTTC; cdr3_aa: CASSERSLDEQFF
d_call: TRBD1; v_call: TRBV4-1; j_call: TRBJ1-5; clone_size: .; cdr3_nt: TGCGCCAGCAGCCAACCAGGGGGCGAATTGAGCAATCAGCCCCAGCATTTT; cdr3_aa: CASSQPGGELSNQPQHF
d_call: TRBD1; v_call: TRBV28; j_call: TRBJ1-6; clone_size: .; cdr3_nt: TGTGCCAGCAGACCGGACAGGGGGCGTTCACCCCTCCACTTT; cdr3_aa: CASRPDRGRSPLHF
d_call: TRBD1; v_call: TRBV28; j_call: TRBJ1-6; clone_size: .; cdr3_nt: TGTGCCAGCAGACCCGGACAGGGACTAAATAATTCACCCCTCCACTTT; cdr3_aa: CASRPGQGLNNSPLHF
d_call: .; v_call: TRBV19; j_call: TRBJ1-5; clone_size: many; cdr3_nt: TGTGCCAGTAATCCAGGGGAGCGTCAGCCCCAGCATTTT; cdr3_aa: CASNPGERQPQHF
d_call: TRBD1; v_call: TRBV19; j_call: TRBJ2-5; clone_size: .; cdr3_nt: TGTGCCAGTAGTATTGGAGGACAGGGAGGCTTGCAGACCCAGTACTTC; cdr3_aa: CASSIGGQGGLQTQYF
d_call: TRBD1; v_call: TRBV30; j_call: TRBJ2-7; clone_size: .; cdr3_nt: TGTGCCTGGAGACAGGGGGCATCCCACGAGCAGTACTTC; cdr3_aa: CAWRQGASHEQYF
d_call: .; v_call: TRBV14; j_call: TRBJ1-2; clone_size: few; cdr3_nt: TGTGCCAGCAGCCAAGATACTCCGGGCTATGGCTACACCTTC; cdr3_aa: CASSQDTPGYGYTF
d_call: .; v_call: TRBV4-1; j_call: TRBJ2-3; clone_size: few; cdr3_nt: TGCGCCAGCAGCCCTGGACAGCGCACAGATACGCAGTATTTT; cdr3_aa: CASSPGQRTDTQYF
d_call: TRBD1; v_call: TRBV6-1; j_call: TRBJ2-7; clone_size: .; cdr3_nt: TGTGCCAGCAGCCCCACCGGGACAGGGCAGTACGAGCAGTACTTC; cdr3_aa: CASSPTGTGQYEQYF